The source of this TCR beta chain is a study of cytotoxic CD8 clonotypes in ibrutinib-treated CLL. The CDR3 has 13 residues. Germline values: CDR1 MNHEY, CDR2 SVGAGI. V lost 2 bases to trimming and J lost 8 bases, with 9 bases between them. Libraries were prepared by immunoSEQ multiplex PCR; TCRdb keeps only in-frame clonotypes and omits some of them. Counted here are about 300,000 clones, approximately 67% occurring once; the ten biggest clones make up 6% to 6.5%. With respect to this clone: Its antigen is undetermined.

Study-wide findings and caveats: Treatment left the uncommon public clonotypes either contracted or stable in frequency. At baseline, clonality was higher than in age-matched healthy donors and correlated with CD8+ counts.

Cryopreserved PBMCs supplied approximately 1.9 micrograms of genomic DNA for TCR beta libraries. The genes are TRBV6-5 and TRBJ2-2; no clear D. Sample: PBMCs, taken after 36 months of ibrutinib treatment. The sequence was obtained from a human donor with chronic lymphocytic leukemia. CDR3 region: CASSYRAEGELFF. The CDR3 DNA sequence: TGTGCCAGCAGTTACCGCGCGGAAGGGGAGCTGTTTTTT.